Detailed here is one TCR beta chain. No antigen is known for it. This specimen belongs to a study of beta chain features in type 1 diabetes. Losses at the gene ends were 4 bases for V and 3 bases for J; bases not matched to a gene: 4. This CDR3 is built from 14 residues. Germline-derived CDR1 and CDR2 are SGHTA and FQGNSA. The whole isolated RNA underwent reverse transcription, so sequencing captured expressed TCRB transcripts. TCRdb's table, derived via immunoSEQ multiplex PCR, lists solely in-frame clones and lacks some. The table records about 180,000 clones, roughly 7.1% of them present only once. Broader study findings: Shorter TCRB CDR3s, moderately but significantly so, marked every one of the four CD4+ subsets in Type 1 diabetes patients.

The specimen sequenced was central memory CD4+ T cells from blood. This sequence was found in a woman between 40 and 50 years old with type 1 diabetes. This chain uses TRBV7-2 with TRBJ1-1; 8 bases map to TRBD1. The CDR3 bases are TGTGCCAGCAGCTCCGGACAGGGACACACTGAAGCTTTCTTT. Translated: CASSSGQGHTEAFF.